These T cell receptor beta chains were read from a single sample in a study of cytomegalovirus exposure and HLA in healthy donors. The assay was immunoSEQ multiplex PCR, and TCRdb's table has in-frame clones only and misses some. The sample carries some 110,000 clones, roughly 88% recorded once. Sequences were obtained from PBMCs. Every receptor here comes from a man aged 18 to 30 in good health and CMV-seronegative. CDR3s include the opening cysteine and the closing phenylalanine or tryptophan. D genes are given only for firm matches. The size field is filled for only some rows; it gives once, few, many or a size class.

TRBV30	.	TRBJ1-2	.	CAWSALEIYGYTF	TGTGCCTGGAGTGCCTTGGAGATATATGGCTACACCTTC
TRBV18	.	TRBJ1-1	.	CASSPPGGWGEAFF	TGTGCCAGCTCACCACCGGGGGGGTGGGGTGAAGCTTTCTTT
TRBV5-1	.	TRBJ2-2	TRBD2	CASRGLAGTGELFF	TGCGCCAGCAGAGGGCTAGCGGGGACCGGGGAGCTGTTTTTT
TRBV19	.	TRBJ1-2	TRBD1	CASSDRAYGYTF	TGTGCCAGTAGCGACAGGGCATATGGCTACACCTTC
TRBV2	.	TRBJ2-1	.	CASTSYNEQFF	TGTGCCAGCACCAGCTACAATGAGCAGTTCTTC
TRBV7-9	once	TRBJ2-1	TRBD2	CASSLEAGVPYNEQFF	TGTGCCAGCAGCTTAGAGGCGGGAGTCCCCTACAATGAGCAGTTCTTC
TRBV6-1	once	TRBJ2-3	.	CASGFGAGTQYF	TGTGCCAGTGGGTTCGGTGCGGGTACGCAGTATTTT
TRBV19	.	TRBJ2-3	.	CASRGYSDTQYF	TGTGCCAGCCGGGGTTATTCAGATACGCAGTATTTT
TRBV29-1	.	TRBJ2-5	.	CSVVSGEETQYF	TGCAGCGTTGTATCGGGGGAAGAGACCCAGTACTTC
TRBV2	.	TRBJ1-1	TRBD1	CASKLGQGANTEAFF	TGTGCCAGCAAGCTGGGACAGGGGGCCAATACTGAAGCTTTCTTT
TRBV19	.	TRBJ2-7	.	CASSIDRGSYEQYF	TGTGCCAGTAGTATAGATCGGGGGTCCTACGAGCAGTACTTC
TRBV6-5	.	TRBJ1-5	.	CASSDNPVQPQHF	TGTGCCAGCAGTGACAATCCTGTACAGCCCCAGCATTTT
TRBV11-2	.	TRBJ1-6	.	CASSLIRGVFVGDNSPLHF	TGTGCCAGCAGCTTAATCAGGGGAGTATTTGTAGGGGATAATTCACCCCTCCACTTT
TRBV27	once	TRBJ2-1	TRBD2	CASSSGLADNEQFF	TGTGCCAGCAGTTCGGGACTAGCGGACAATGAGCAGTTCTTC
TRBV13	.	TRBJ2-5	TRBD1	CASSNRDRKETQYF	TGTGCCAGCAGCAACCGGGACAGAAAAGAGACCCAGTACTTC
TRBV4-1	.	TRBJ1-6	TRBD1	CASSQVVTGVSPLHF	TGCGCCAGCAGCCAAGTAGTAACAGGGGTTTCACCCCTCCACTTT
TRBV6-1	once	TRBJ2-5	TRBD1	CASTKDRGNQETQYF	TGTGCCAGTACAAAAGACAGGGGGAACCAAGAGACCCAGTACTTC
TRBV6-1	.	TRBJ2-1	TRBD2	CASSELAGVGNEQFF	TGTGCCAGCAGTGAACTGGCGGGAGTCGGCAATGAGCAGTTCTTC
TRBV4-1	once	TRBJ2-2	.	CASRRPGTMNTGELFF	TGCGCCAGCAGAAGGCCGGGGACAATGAACACCGGGGAGCTGTTTTTT
TRBV4-3	.	TRBJ1-2	.	CASSQGDNREYGYTF	TGCGCCAGCAGCCAAGGCGACAACAGGGAGTATGGCTACACCTTC
TRBV5-1	.	TRBJ1-3	.	CASSKDSVSGNTIYF	TGCGCCAGCAGCAAAGACTCGGTATCTGGAAACACCATATATTTT
TRBV2	.	TRBJ1-4	TRBD1	CASRARDSIEKLFF	TGTGCCAGCAGGGCCCGGGACAGTATTGAAAAACTGTTTTTT
TRBV7-6	.	TRBJ2-1	.	CASSSTFGSYNEQFF	TGTGCCAGCAGCTCCACTTTCGGGAGCTACAATGAGCAGTTCTTC
TRBV7-2	.	TRBJ1-4	.	CASSQVRVQSEKLFF	TGTGCCAGCAGCCAAGTGAGGGTACAGAGTGAAAAACTGTTTTTT
TRBV7-2	.	TRBJ2-1	TRBD2	CASSLEAGVYNEQFF	TGTGCCAGCAGCTTAGAGGCGGGGGTATACAATGAGCAGTTCTTC
TRBV30	.	TRBJ2-5	.	CAWRAPGGGGTQYF	TGTGCCTGGAGGGCCCCGGGGGGCGGTGGGACCCAGTACTTC
TRBV7-2	.	TRBJ2-1	.	CASSLGDTFYNEQFF	TGTGCCAGCAGCTTAGGGGACACCTTCTACAATGAGCAGTTCTTC
TRBV11-2	.	TRBJ2-6	TRBD1	CASSRRQGAFSGANVLTF	TGTGCCAGCAGCCGCCGACAGGGGGCGTTCTCTGGGGCCAACGTCCTGACTTTC
TRBV28	.	TRBJ2-7	.	CASTTKGGTSYEQYF	TGTGCCAGCACTACAAAGGGGGGGACCTCCTACGAGCAGTACTTC
TRBV27	.	TRBJ2-7	TRBD2	CASRGLEYEQYF	TGTGCCAGCAGGGGACTAGAATACGAGCAGTACTTC
TRBV14	.	TRBJ2-3	.	CASRQGATDTQYF	TGTGCCAGCAGACAGGGAGCCACAGATACGCAGTATTTT
TRBV28	.	TRBJ2-1	TRBD2	CASSTSLAGGYNEQFF	TGTGCCAGCAGTACAAGTCTAGCGGGGGGATACAATGAGCAGTTCTTC
TRBV7-9	.	TRBJ1-1	TRBD1	CASSFTGGTEAFF	TGTGCCAGCAGCTTTACAGGGGGCACTGAAGCTTTCTTT
TRBV14	.	TRBJ1-4	TRBD1	CASSPRQGAHEKLFF	TGTGCCAGCAGCCCCCGACAGGGGGCTCATGAAAAACTGTTTTTT
TRBV28	.	TRBJ1-4	TRBD1	CASSTGTGLYEKLFF	TGTGCCAGCAGTACCGGGACAGGGCTTTATGAAAAACTGTTTTTT
TRBV7-9	.	TRBJ1-2	TRBD1	CASSLRSDRGVYGYTF	TGTGCCAGCAGCCTAAGATCAGACAGGGGGGTCTATGGCTACACCTTC
TRBV28	.	TRBJ2-2	TRBD2	CASRGRLAGGNRKWNTGELFF	TGTGCCAGCAGAGGCCGACTAGCGGGGGGGAACCGAAAATGGAACACCGGGGAGCTGTTTTTT
TRBV18	once	TRBJ1-5	.	CASSPTPTGDNQPQHF	TGTGCCAGCTCACCAACCCCGACAGGTGACAATCAGCCCCAGCATTTT
TRBV28	.	TRBJ1-5	.	CASSRHSEGYDQPQHF	TGTGCCAGCAGTCGCCACAGTGAGGGCTACGATCAGCCCCAGCATTTT